These 11 T cell receptor beta chains were all obtained from the same sample, sequenced in a study of tumor T cells in aggressive B-cell lymphoma. Measured with immunoSEQ multiplex PCR; TCRdb has only the in-frame clones, and not every one. In the table there are over 2,500 clones, 80% to 90% of which are singletons. The sequenced sample was tumor tissue. Receptor source: an adult with diffuse large B cell lymphoma.

In this sample, this clone turned up a few times. The chain uses TRBV6-4 and TRBJ2-7, with D perhaps TRBD2 (5 bases). Germline V gene data show CDR1 as MRHNA and CDR2 as SNTAGT. CDR3 length: 10 amino acids. V lost 2 bases and J lost 9, with 5 bases in between. In nucleotides, the CDR3 is TGTGCCAGCAGTGACCGGGGGCAGTACTTC. Translating gives CASSDRGQYF.

The J gene is TRBJ1-1, the V gene TRBV9; 7 positions agree with TRBD1. The CDR3 is made up of 12 amino acids. The J segment lost 10 bases and the V segment lost 3 bases, leaving 6 bases of the junction unmatched. Germline CDR1 reads SGDLS; CDR2 reads YYNGEE. The DNA for the CDR3 is TGTGCCAGCAGCGGGAGAAACAGGGGAGCTTTCTTT. Its protein product is CASSGRNRGAFF.

This sequence joins TRBV4-3 and TRBJ1-1; weak D call: TRBD1 (5 bases). Trimming pared 0 bases from V and 11 bases from J, leaving 13 bases between. Germline V gives CDR1 LGHNA, CDR2 YSLEER. The CDR3 runs 13 residues. The CDR3 DNA sequence: TGCGCCAGCAGCCAAGATAGCAAGGGGTCGGCTTTCTTT. This translates into CASSQDSKGSAFF.

V usage is TRBV5-4 and J usage is TRBJ1-2; D ambiguous. Between the trimmed V and J ends, which lost 0 bases and 3 bases, there was a span of 15 bases. Germline V gives CDR1 SGHNT, CDR2 YYREEE (reference sequence). CDR3 length: 16 residues. The CDR3 DNA reads as TGTGCCAGCAGCTTGGCCGGCCCGGTGGGCGACTATGGCTACACCTTC. Translating it yields CASSLAGPVGDYGYTF. The full variable domain, in which reference TRBV5-4 and TRBJ1-2 provide the parts outside the CDR3, is ETGVTQSPTHLIKTRGQQVTLRCSSQSGHNTVSWYQQALGQGPQFIFQYYREEENGRGNFPPRFSGLQFPNYSSELNVNALELDDSALYLCASSLAGPVGDYGYTFGSGTRLTVV.

This chain links TRBV5-6 with TRBJ1-5, with D perhaps matching TRBD1 (5 bases). V lost 4 bases to trimming and J lost 1 base, with 18 bases between them. This CDR3 has 17 residues. Germline values: CDR1 SGHDT, CDR2 YYEEEE. CDR3 protein: CASSRRSGLSSNQPQHF. CDR3 DNA: TGTGCCAGCAGCCGCCGCTCGGGACTTTCAAGCAATCAGCCCCAGCATTTT.

V is TRBV19 and J is TRBJ1-5; the D is unclear. The CDR3 totals 21 residues. Germline V CDR1 and CDR2: LNHDA, SQIVND (reference sequence). V lost 3 bases and J lost 0, with 27 bases in between. The CDR3: CASSILPKTTSQANSNQPQHF. CDR3 bases: TGTGCCAGTAGTATCCTACCAAAGACGACTAGTCAGGCGAATAGCAATCAGCCCCAGCATTTT.

The rearrangement joins TRBV19 to TRBJ1-1; maybe TRBD1 (5 bases). Germline assignment: CDR1 LNHDA and CDR2 SQIVND (reference sequence). The CDR3 runs 15 residues. V was shortened by 6 bases and J by 0 bases, with 14 bases between the two germline ends. CDR3 residues: CASRPPGGVNTEAFF. The CDR3 bases are TGTGCCAGTAGGCCTCCGGGGGGGGTGAACACTGAAGCTTTCTTT.

In regard to this clone: One end of the junction is discordant with germline, which a read error may explain. The gene calls are TRBV18 and TRBJ2-7; D possibly corresponds to TRBD1 (5 bases). Germline CDR1 KGHSH, CDR2 LQKENI. This CDR3 is built from 13 residues. The CDR3 sequence is CVSSRQARGEQYF. The CDR3 DNA reads TGTGTCAGCTCTCGTCAGGCAAGGGGCGAGCAGTACTTC.

This clone was found once. The chain carries TRBV7-9 and TRBJ1-4, with 8 bases fitting TRBD1. Germline CDR1 is SEHNR and CDR2 is FQNEAQ (reference sequence). The CDR3 runs to 15 residues. J was trimmed by 8 bases and V by 2 bases; bases with no gene match: 7. The CDR3 sequence: CASSLPQGAREKLFF. The CDR3, as DNA: TGTGCCAGCAGCTTACCTCAGGGGGCGAGGGAAAAACTGTTTTTT.

This clone occurred a few times. The same CDR3 can be traced to other DNA sequences in this sample. This sequence joins TRBV4-1 and TRBJ1-2, with D perhaps matching TRBD1 (5 bases). The CDR3 loop spans 15 amino acids. Looked up from germline, CDR1 is MGHRA and CDR2 is YSYEKL. V was shortened by 1 base and J by 4 bases, with 13 bases between the two germline ends. DNA of the CDR3: TGCGCCAGCAGCCAAGTGGACACTCAGGTCTATGGCTACACCTTC. It codes for CASSQVDTQVYGYTF.

The V call is TRBV5-1, the J call TRBJ2-7, with D perhaps matching TRBD2 (5 bases). This CDR3 has 15 amino acids. Trimming cost V 3 bases and J 1 base, with 14 bases left between them. Germline CDR1 reads SGHRS; CDR2 reads YFSETQ. Written as DNA, the CDR3 is TGCGCCAGCAGCTATGGAGGAGGACCGTCCTACGAGCAGTACTTC. It codes for CASSYGGGPSYEQYF.